This is a list of T cell receptor beta chains from one sample in a study of blood T cell repertoires in COVID-19. Clones were read by immunoSEQ multiplex PCR, and TCRdb kept only the in-frame ones, dropping some. Among around 300,000 clones listed, more than 75% were seen once. Sequencing was carried out using peripheral blood. All receptors come from a woman between 50 and 59 years old with active or convalescent COVID-19. Each CDR3 is given with its conserved first and last residue. D genes are given only for firm matches. Not all rows give a size; the values are once, few, many and, for expanded clones, a class.

clone_size d_call j_call v_call cdr3_aa cdr3_nt
NA TRBD1 TRBJ1-2 TRBV27 CASTLDSSTGRVSGYTF TGTGCCAGCACCTTAGACTCTTCGACAGGGAGAGTGAGTGGCTACACCTTC
NA TRBD1 TRBJ2-1 TRBV7-9 CASSPWGQGEYNEQFF TGTGCCAGCAGCCCATGGGGACAGGGAGAATACAATGAGCAGTTCTTC
NA NA TRBJ1-1 TRBV5-1 CASSRGLETTEAFF TGCGCCAGCAGCAGAGGCCTCGAGACCACTGAAGCTTTCTTT
NA TRBD2 TRBJ2-5 TRBV18 CASSPTQLAGQYF TGTGCCAGCTCACCAACCCAACTAGCGGGCCAGTACTTC
NA NA TRBJ2-2 TRBV7-2 CASSQQVRNTGELFF TGTGCCAGCAGCCAACAGGTCCGGAACACCGGGGAGCTGTTTTTT
NA TRBD1 TRBJ1-4 TRBV7-9 CASSFFGTAVNEKLFF TGTGCCAGCAGCTTTTTCGGGACAGCAGTTAATGAAAAACTGTTTTTT
NA NA TRBJ1-1 TRBV3-1/TRBV3-2 CASSQDRWWNTEAFF TGTGCCAGCAGCCAAGATCGGTGGTGGAACACTGAAGCTTTCTTT
few TRBD2 TRBJ2-3 TRBV28 CASRGLAGVGDTQYF TGTGCCAGCAGGGGACTAGCGGGAGTCGGGGATACGCAGTATTTT
many TRBD1 TRBJ1-1 TRBV2 CASSPPQGARNTEAFF TGTGCCAGCAGTCCCCCGCAGGGGGCGAGGAACACTGAAGCTTTCTTT
NA TRBD1 TRBJ1-1 TRBV10-3 CAISETSRGPNTEAFF TGTGCCATCAGTGAAACTTCCAGGGGGCCGAACACTGAAGCTTTCTTT
NA NA TRBJ2-1 TRBV29-1 CSARGNEQFF TGCAGCGCAAGGGGGAATGAGCAGTTCTTC
NA NA TRBJ2-7 TRBV27 CASSELRTYEQYF TGTGCCAGCAGTGAACTGAGGACCTACGAGCAGTACTTC
NA TRBD1 TRBJ1-2 TRBV27 CASTISGTGGFSYGYTF TGTGCCAGCACTATATCCGGAACAGGGGGATTTAGCTATGGCTACACCTTC
NA TRBD1 TRBJ1-5 TRBV28 CASRGQGNNQPQHF TGTGCCAGCAGGGGACAGGGGAACAATCAGCCCCAGCATTTT
NA NA TRBJ2-1 TRBV7-7 CASSLEAGRGNEQFF TGTGCTAGCAGCTTAGAGGCGGGACGAGGGAATGAGCAGTTCTTC
NA NA TRBJ2-3 TRBV21-1 CASSKNSGRALDTQYF TGTGCCAGCAGCAAAAATAGCGGGAGGGCCCTCGATACGCAGTATTTT
NA TRBD1 TRBJ1-5 TRBV18 CASSPPGQLLNQPQHF TGTGCCAGCTCACCACCGGGACAGCTTCTCAATCAGCCCCAGCATTTT
NA NA TRBJ2-4 TRBV28 CASSLFQAGLAKNIQYF TGTGCCAGCAGTTTATTCCAGGCAGGATTAGCCAAAAACATTCAGTACTTC
NA TRBD1 TRBJ2-7 TRBV7-2 CASSPGTGGAYEQYF TGTGCCAGCAGCCCCGGGACAGGGGGTGCCTACGAGCAGTACTTC
NA NA TRBJ2-5 TRBV7-9 CASSKIGEEETQYF TGTGCCAGCAGCAAAATCGGGGAAGAAGAGACCCAGTACTTC
NA TRBD1 TRBJ1-2 TRBV6-5 CASRLPGQGHGYTF TGTGCCAGCAGACTACCGGGACAGGGGCATGGCTACACCTTC
NA NA TRBJ1-6 TRBV7-6 CASSLALRDSPLHF TGTGCCAGCAGCTTAGCTCTGAGAGATTCACCCCTCCACTTT
few TRBD2 TRBJ2-1 TRBV4-2 CASSQVASGNNEQFF TGTGCCAGCAGCCAAGTTGCTAGCGGGAATAATGAGCAGTTCTTC
few NA TRBJ1-2 TRBV18 CASSEQPTNYGYTF TGTGCCAGCTCAGAACAGCCAACTAACTATGGCTACACCTTC
NA TRBD1 TRBJ1-1 TRBV7-9 CASSWDRAEGGTEAFF TGTGCCAGCAGCTGGGACAGGGCCGAGGGGGGCACTGAAGCTTTCTTT
NA TRBD2 TRBJ2-2 TRBV4-1 CASSLPRTRSGELFF TGCGCCAGCAGCCTACCAAGGACTAGATCCGGGGAGCTGTTTTTT
NA NA TRBJ1-4 TRBV7-2 CASSPEGRGYEKLFF TGTGCCAGCAGCCCAGAGGGGAGGGGATATGAAAAACTGTTTTTT
NA TRBD2 TRBJ2-2 TRBV6-1 CASSEGGDGELFF TGTGCCAGCAGTGAGGGGGGGGACGGGGAGCTGTTTTTT
once TRBD2 TRBJ2-1 TRBV7-9 CASSPRLADIISYNEQFF TGTGCCAGCAGCCCCCGACTAGCGGATATCATCTCCTACAATGAGCAGTTCTTC
NA NA TRBJ1-1 TRBV6-5 CASSYSPTLRVGGAFF TGTGCCAGCAGTTACTCGCCCACACTGAGGGTTGGAGGAGCTTTCTTT
NA NA TRBJ1-6 TRBV12-3/TRBV12-4 CASSFRSNSPLHF TGTGCCAGCAGTTTCCGCAGTAATTCACCCCTCCACTTT
many TRBD2 TRBJ2-7 TRBV7-9 CASSLSGRAYEQYF TGTGCCAGCAGCTTAAGCGGGAGGGCCTACGAGCAGTACTTC